These 15 T cell receptor beta chains originate from one sample sequenced in a study of T cell changes during pregnancy in multiple sclerosis. The repertoire was sequenced with immunoSEQ multiplex PCR; TCRdb's copy has only in-frame clones and lacks some. Altogether 35,000 to 55,000 clones are present, around 89% being singletons, with the ten largest covering about 5.5%. Sequenced here: CD8+ T cells from peripheral blood mononuclear cells, sampled after pregnancy. The receptors shown here come from a female donor in good health, enrolled as a control in a pregnancy study.

The CDR3 DNA sequence: TGTGCCAGCAGCTTAACTACAGGGTTACATGAGCAGTTCTTC. Translation gives CASSLTTGLHEQFF. J is TRBJ2-1 and V is TRBV7-3; TRBD1 might be the D (6 bases). Germline V gene lookup returns CDR1 SGHTA and CDR2 FQGTGA. The V end lost 0 bases, the J end lost 8 bases, and 11 bases lay between the germline ends. This CDR3 comprises 14 residues.

The V gene is TRBV5-6, the J gene TRBJ2-7; 9 nucleotides agree with TRBD1. The ends lost 3 bases at V and 3 bases at J; junction bases unmatched: 7. The CDR3 totals 15 residues. The germline gives CDR1 SGHDT, CDR2 YYEEEE. The CDR3 DNA reads TGTGCCAGCAGCTACTTCCCGGGACAGGGCTACGAGCAGTACTTC. Its protein is CASSYFPGQGYEQYF. Full variable domain (rest looked up from reference TRBV5-6 and TRBJ2-7): DAGVTQSPTHLIKTRGQQVTLRCSPKSGHDTVSWYQQALGQGPQFIFQYYEEEERQRGNFPDRFSGHQFPNYSSELNVNALLLGDSALYLCASSYFPGQGYEQYFGPGTRLTVT.

V usage is TRBV10-3 and J usage is TRBJ2-7, with D uncertain. The CDR3 is 14 residues long. The V gene lost 0 bases and the J gene lost 0 bases, with 6 bases spanning the gap. CDR1 and CDR2 from the germline V gene are ENHRY and SYGVKD. CDR3 coding DNA: TGTGCCATCAGTGAGTCTCCAGGCTCCTACGAGCAGTACTTC. Its protein is CAISESPGSYEQYF.

This clone was recorded once. The CDR3 region is CASSLTPPGGGELFF. The CDR3 DNA follows: TGTGCCAGCAGTTTAACCCCCCCCGGAGGCGGGGAGCTGTTTTTT. This chain links TRBV6-6 with TRBJ2-2; possibly TRBD2 for D (5 bases). The CDR3 is made up of 15 amino acids. The V gene lost 4 bases and the J gene lost 7 bases, with 16 bases spanning the gap. Germline CDR1 MNHNY, CDR2 SVGAGI (reference sequence).

Regarding this clone: This sample includes further DNA sequences coding for the same CDR3. CDR3 region: CASSFTGDYGYTF. The CDR3 DNA follows: TGTGCCAGCAGTTTTACAGGGGACTATGGCTACACCTTC. The V and J genes are TRBV28 and TRBJ1-2, with TRBD1 identical over 7 bases. The CDR3 runs to 13 residues. Germline assignment: CDR1 MDHEN and CDR2 SYDVKM. The trim removed 3 bases at V and 3 bases at J, leaving 1 base unmatched.

The chain uses TRBV7-9 and TRBJ2-1, with 10 bases that match TRBD1. There are 13 residues in the CDR3. J was trimmed by 5 bases and V by 8 bases; bases with no gene match: 3. Germline values: CDR1 SEHNR, CDR2 FQNEAQ (reference sequence). The DNA of the CDR3 is TGTGCCAGCCTTGGGACAGGGGACAATGAGCAGTTCTTC. Translating gives CASLGTGDNEQFF.

In DNA form, the CDR3 reads TGCGCCAGCAGCCAAGATCGGACTAGCGGCCACACAGATACGCAGTATTTT. Its protein product is CASSQDRTSGHTDTQYF. The genes are TRBV4-3 and TRBJ2-3; TRBD2 agrees at 10 bases. CDR3 length: 17 amino acids. V gave up 0 bases and J gave up 2 bases; unmatched junction bases: 5. Germline V gene lookup returns CDR1 LGHNA and CDR2 YSLEER.

V and J are TRBV6-1 and TRBJ2-7, with 12 nucleotides matching TRBD2. Germline CDR1 MNHNS, CDR2 SASEGT. CDR3 length equals 16 residues. Trimming cost V 2 bases and J 3 bases; bases outside gene matches: 5. The CDR3 spells CASSEWLAGGGYEQYF. The CDR3 coding sequence is TGTGCCAGCAGTGAATGGCTAGCGGGGGGGGGCTACGAGCAGTACTTC.

The count of this clone is one. This rearrangement joins TRBV5-6 to TRBJ1-3; TRBD1 matches at 9 bases. V lost 2 bases to trimming and J lost 1 base; unmatched junction nucleotides: 7. The germline V gene encodes CDR1 SGHDT and CDR2 YYEEEE. This CDR3 is 17 amino acids long. CDR3 amino acids: CASSFYRGQASGNTIYF. CDR3 DNA: TGTGCCAGCAGCTTCTACAGGGGGCAAGCGTCTGGAAACACCATATATTTT.

The chain uses TRBV27 and TRBJ1-6; TRBD1 matches at 7 bases. Trimming cost V 2 bases and J 4 bases; bases outside gene matches: 2. Germline CDR1 and CDR2: MNHEY and SMNVEV (reference sequence). The CDR3 totals 15 residues. The DNA of the CDR3 is TGTGCCAGCAGTTTAGGGGACAGTTATAATTCACCCCTCCACTTT. Its protein product is CASSLGDSYNSPLHF.

This chain connects TRBV5-4 to TRBJ1-5; 11 bases map to TRBD1. The V gene end was trimmed by 2 bases and the J gene end by 7 bases; junction bases not matched to a gene: 5. CDR1 and CDR2 from the germline V gene are SGHNT and YYREEE (reference sequence). The CDR3 runs 15 residues. The CDR3 sequence is CASSLNGQGAQPQHF. The CDR3 nucleotides read TGTGCCAGCAGCTTAAATGGACAGGGGGCACAGCCCCAGCATTTT.

This chain links TRBV27 with TRBJ1-1, with D perhaps matching TRBD1 (6 bases). V was clipped by 5 bases and J by 1 base, with 14 bases between them. The germline V gene has CDR1 MNHEY and CDR2 SMNVEV (reference sequence). The CDR3 totals 15 residues. The chain's CDR3 is CASSQGFVANTEAFF. The CDR3, as DNA: TGTGCCAGCAGTCAGGGGTTTGTGGCGAACACTGAAGCTTTCTTT.

This clone was seen more than once but under ten times. The rearrangement uses TRBV9 and TRBJ1-1, with a possible D match to TRBD1 (6 bases). CDR3 size: 13 residues. Trimming stripped 4 bases from V and 5 bases from J, with 12 bases between. CDR1 SGDLS and CDR2 YYNGEE come from the germline V gene. As DNA, the CDR3 is TGTGCCAGCAGCTCCGGGACAAAGACTGAAGCTTTCTTT. Its translation: CASSSGTKTEAFF.

CDR3 residues: CASSASAVSTDTQYF. CDR3 nucleotide sequence: TGTGCCAGCAGTGCTTCGGCGGTTAGCACAGATACGCAGTATTTT. The chain uses TRBV6-1 and TRBJ2-3; D call uncertain. V gave up 4 bases and J gave up 0 bases, with 11 bases separating them. The CDR3 is made up of 15 amino acids. In germline, CDR1 is MNHNS, CDR2 SASEGT.

The chain recombines TRBV27 with TRBJ1-5; D not resolved. From germline, CDR1 is MNHEY and CDR2 SMNVEV (reference sequence). V gave up 5 bases and J gave up 2 bases, with 10 bases separating them. The CDR3 sequence is 14 residues long. CDR3 loop: CASSRGFGNQPQHF. The CDR3 coding sequence is TGTGCCAGCAGTCGGGGTTTTGGCAATCAGCCCCAGCATTTT.